Listed below are T cell receptor beta chains from one sample, sequenced in a study of T cell responses to AZD1222 COVID-19 vaccine. Data came from immunoSEQ multiplex PCR; TCRdb stores just in-frame clones and leaves some out. The table lists about 100,000 clones, around 87% of them singletons. The source material was peripheral blood, sampled on day 0 of AZD1222 vaccination. These receptors all stem from an adult in good health. The CDR3 runs from the conserved cysteine through the conserved F or W. A D gene is named only where the DNA matches it firmly. Clone size is not always given. Where it is, it says once, few, many or a class for expanded clones.

D: TRBD2; size: NA; V: TRBV7-8; length: 18; J: TRBJ2-2; DNA: TGTGCCAGCAGCTTAGCGAGGGAAGCGGGAGGGCGGACCGGGGAGCTGTTTTTT; CDR3: CASSLAREAGGRTGELFF
D: NA; size: NA; V: TRBV10-1; length: 15; J: TRBJ2-7; DNA: TGCGCCAGCAGTGACTCCGCAGGCCGCGCGTACGAGCAGTACTTC; CDR3: CASSDSAGRAYEQYF
D: TRBD1; size: once; V: TRBV5-1; length: 14; J: TRBJ2-7; DNA: TGCGCCAGCAGCCCCGGGACAGAATCTCGAGAGCAGTACTTC; CDR3: CASSPGTESREQYF
D: NA; size: NA; V: TRBV5-5; length: 16; J: TRBJ1-5; DNA: TGTGCCAGCAGCCGGGAGGAAAGGGGGAGGAATCAGCCCCAGCATTTT; CDR3: CASSREERGRNQPQHF
D: TRBD1; size: NA; V: TRBV6-5; length: 15; J: TRBJ1-6; DNA: TGTGCCAGCAGTCCAAGGGAGGGGGCCTATTCACCCCTCCACTTT; CDR3: CASSPREGAYSPLHF
D: TRBD1; size: NA; V: TRBV7-9; length: 11; J: TRBJ2-1; DNA: TGTGCCAGCAGCCTCGGGACAGGGAAATTCTTC; CDR3: CASSLGTGKFF
D: TRBD1; size: NA; V: TRBV3-1/TRBV3-2; length: 14; J: TRBJ1-2; DNA: TGTGCCAGCAGCCAAGATACGACAGGGGGAGGCTACACCTTC; CDR3: CASSQDTTGGGYTF
D: NA; size: NA; V: TRBV4-1; length: 15; J: TRBJ1-3; DNA: TGCGCCAGCAGCCTCGAGTGGGTCAGGGGAAACACCATATATTTT; CDR3: CASSLEWVRGNTIYF
D: NA; size: NA; V: TRBV4-3; length: 14; J: TRBJ1-1; DNA: TGCGCCAGCAGCCAAGAGATGATGAACACTGAAGCTTTCTTT; CDR3: CASSQEMMNTEAFF
D: TRBD2; size: NA; V: TRBV9; length: 16; J: TRBJ2-2; DNA: TGTGCCAGCAGCGGGGGAGGGACTAGGGGTACCGGGGAGCTGTTTTTT; CDR3: CASSGGGTRGTGELFF
D: TRBD2; size: NA; V: TRBV10-3; length: 19; J: TRBJ2-2; DNA: TGTGCCATCAGAGACAGAGGACTAGCGGGAGCGTCGGGCACCGGGGAGCTGTTTTTT; CDR3: CAIRDRGLAGASGTGELFF
D: TRBD2; size: NA; V: TRBV5-4; length: 15; J: TRBJ2-2; DNA: TGTGCCAGCAGCTGGACTAGCGCGAGCACCGGGGAGCTGTTTTTT; CDR3: CASSWTSASTGELFF
D: TRBD2; size: NA; V: TRBV4-3; length: 15; J: TRBJ2-1; DNA: TGCGCCAGCAGCCAGACGGGACTACGGAGGGATGAGCAGTTCTTC; CDR3: CASSQTGLRRDEQFF
D: TRBD1; size: NA; V: TRBV4-1; length: 17; J: TRBJ2-6; DNA: TGCGCCAGCAGACGGGGACAGGGGAACTCTGGGGCCAACGTCCTGACTTTC; CDR3: CASRRGQGNSGANVLTF
D: TRBD2; size: NA; V: TRBV2; length: 13; J: TRBJ2-1; DNA: TGTGCCAGCAGTGACGGACTAGTCAATGAGCAGTTCTTC; CDR3: CASSDGLVNEQFF
D: TRBD2; size: NA; V: TRBV9; length: 16; J: TRBJ2-3; DNA: TGTGCCAGCAGCGTAGGGACTAGCGGTAAGGGAGATACGCAGTATTTT; CDR3: CASSVGTSGKGDTQYF
D: NA; size: NA; V: TRBV30; length: 13; J: TRBJ2-7; DNA: TGTGCCTGGACAGCCTCAGGGCCCTACGAGCAGTACTTC; CDR3: CAWTASGPYEQYF
D: TRBD2; size: NA; V: TRBV7-3; length: 13; J: TRBJ2-5; DNA: TGTGCCAGCAGCCTGGGACTAGCTGAGACCCAGTACTTC; CDR3: CASSLGLAETQYF
D: NA; size: NA; V: TRBV28; length: 15; J: TRBJ1-4; DNA: TGTGCCAGCAGTTCGATGGGACCAACTAATGAAAAACTGTTTTTT; CDR3: CASSSMGPTNEKLFF
D: TRBD2; size: NA; V: TRBV5-5; length: 14; J: TRBJ2-5; DNA: TGTGCCAGCGCCGGACTAGCGAAGCCCCTGACCCAGTACTTC; CDR3: CASAGLAKPLTQYF
D: NA; size: NA; V: TRBV12-3/TRBV12-4; length: 12; J: TRBJ2-2; DNA: TGTGCCAGCAGTCGTCGTGTCGGGGAGCTGTTTTTT; CDR3: CASSRRVGELFF
D: TRBD1; size: NA; V: TRBV15; length: 14; J: TRBJ1-4; DNA: TGTGCCACCAGCAAAGGACAGGGGGAAGGAAAACTGTTTTTT; CDR3: CATSKGQGEGKLFF
D: TRBD2; size: NA; V: TRBV4-3; length: 15; J: TRBJ2-3; DNA: TGCGCCAGCAGCCGGACATCCGGGACTAGCTATACGCAGTATTTT; CDR3: CASSRTSGTSYTQYF
D: NA; size: NA; V: TRBV14; length: 15; J: TRBJ1-1; DNA: TGTGCCAGCAGCCGAAACAGGGACTCGGGCACTGAAGCTTTCTTT; CDR3: CASSRNRDSGTEAFF
D: TRBD1; size: NA; V: TRBV30; length: 15; J: TRBJ1-1; DNA: TGTGCCTGGAGTTCAGGACAGGGGGCGGCCACTGAAGCTTTCTTT; CDR3: CAWSSGQGAATEAFF
D: NA; size: NA; V: TRBV6-5; length: 14; J: TRBJ2-7; DNA: TGTGCCAGCAGTAAACAGGGCCCCCTACGAGAGCAGTACTTC; CDR3: CASSKQGPLREQYF
D: NA; size: NA; V: TRBV7-2; length: 14; J: TRBJ2-5; DNA: TGTGCCAGCAGCTTAGTACCGGGTCCGGAGACCCAGTACTTC; CDR3: CASSLVPGPETQYF